This T cell receptor (beta chain) was sequenced in a study of radiotherapy plus CTLA-4 blockade in lung cancer. Study as a whole: The study recorded objective responses in 15% to 20% of patients and disease control in about 30%. Whole-study results and caveats: Clones of tumor-derived TCRs expanded in blood after radiotherapy plus ipilimumab. Interferon-beta and early blood T cell clone dynamics reportedly predicted response best.

Patients with chemo-refractory metastatic non-small-cell lung cancer received focal radiation plus CTLA-4 blockade with ipilimumab. Comment on this clone: No antigen is known for it.

This table comes from immunoSEQ multiplex PCR, and its TCRdb copy is limited to in-frame clones, with some not included. The sample records about 49,000 clones, approximately 81% being singletons. Germline V gene sequence: CDR1 SGHVS, CDR2 FNYEAQ. This CDR3 is 12 amino acids long. V lost 3 bases and J lost 6, with 7 bases in between. Source: peripheral blood, taken from a patient treated with radiotherapy plus ipilimumab. This chain uses TRBV7-6 with TRBJ2-3; D not certain. This receptor was identified in a human donor with non-small cell lung cancer whose response to radiotherapy plus ipilimumab could not be evaluated. This chain's CDR3 is CASSFESDTQYF. The CDR3 nucleotides are TGTGCCAGCAGCTTTGAGTCGGATACGCAGTATTTT.